This T cell receptor beta chain derives from a study of CD8+ T cells in alopecia areata. Background on the study: The percentage of affected scalp area served as the score of severity for treated patients.

Sequencing used cDNA as its template, made by extracting RNA and reverse transcribing it. Sequenced by immunoSEQ multiplex PCR; TCRdb stores in-frame clones only, minus some. The sample has roughly 190,000 clones, roughly 70% seen once. This CDR3 is built from 13 residues. Per the germline V gene, CDR1 is SQVTM and CDR2 is ANQGSEA. V gave up 3 bases and J gave up 1 base, with 9 bases separating them. Note on this clone: No antigen is known for it.

Notes on the study in general: Administration of tofacitinib significantly diminished scalp clonality and expanded CD8+ clones within the top 100. How baseline CD8+ expansion relates to response remains uncertain (there was one nonresponder).

Sample treatment: oral pan-JAK inhibitor, 5-10 mg twice daily. This chain connects TRBV29-1 to TRBJ1-1; D gene ambiguous. The input for sequencing was CD4+ T cells sorted from blood, taken around week 49, from a patient treated with tofacitinib. The sequence derives from a human donor with alopecia areata. In DNA form, the CDR3 reads TGCAGCGTTGACTCAACAGAGAACACTGAAGCTTTCTTT. Translating it yields CSVDSTENTEAFF.